The 20 T cell receptor beta chains given below trace back to one sample, sequenced in a study of a mutant IDH1 vaccine in newly diagnosed glioma. These receptors lack a known antigen. Noted time point: week 5, during vaccination. A single vaccine dose contained 300 ug of mutant IDH1 20-mer peptide, and topical imiquimod was used with it. Produced via immunoSEQ multiplex PCR; TCRdb's table is partial and in-frame only. Of 45,000 to 55,000 clones listed, around 80% are singletons. Sequencing was performed on PBMCs, taken from a glioma patient whose treatment included an IDH1 peptide vaccine. These receptors came from a middle-aged woman with glioma.

This clone was detected a few times. V gene TRBV29-1 combines with J gene TRBJ1-5; D remains unclear. CDR1 SQVTM and CDR2 ANQGSEA come from the germline V gene. CDR3 length equals 15 residues. Trimming stripped 4 bases from V and 2 bases from J, with 15 bases between. The CDR3 protein is CSVGLGFCCNQPQHF. Here the CDR3 DNA reads TGCAGCGTTGGGCTGGGGTTCTGCTGCAATCAGCCCCAGCATTTT.

The V call is TRBV9, the J call TRBJ2-2; perhaps TRBD2 as D (6 bases). V lost 0 bases and J lost 4, with 13 bases in between. The CDR3 consists of 16 residues. Germline CDR1 and CDR2: SGDLS and YYNGEE. For the CDR3, the DNA is TGTGCCAGCAGCGTAGTGGGTAGCGGATTCACCGGGGAGCTGTTTTTT. As protein: CASSVVGSGFTGELFF. The whole variable domain, remainder taken from reference TRBV9 and TRBJ2-2, is DSGVTQTPKHLITATGQRVTLRCSPRSGDLSVYWYQQSLDQGLQFLIQYYNGEERAKGNILERFSAQQFPDLHSELNLSSLELGDSALYFCASSVVGSGFTGELFFGEGSRLTVL.

The J gene is TRBJ1-1, the V gene TRBV19, with no clear D. V dropped 3 bases and J dropped 0 bases, with 5 bases sitting between them. The CDR3 length is 13 residues. The V gene's germline CDR1 is LNHDA and CDR2 SQIVND (reference sequence). In DNA form, the CDR3 reads TGTGCCAGTAGTATTTGGGTGAACACTGAAGCTTTCTTT. Amino acids: CASSIWVNTEAFF. The full variable domain, with the rest looked up from reference TRBV19 and TRBJ1-1, is DGGITQSPKYLFRKEGQNVTLSCEQNLNHDAMYWYRQDPGQGLRLIYYSQIVNDFQKGDIAEGYSVSREKKESFPLTVTSAQKNPTAFYLCASSIWVNTEAFFGQGTRLTVV.

This chain connects TRBV25-1 to TRBJ2-2; TRBD1 aligns across 9 bases. The germline V gene has CDR1 MGHDK and CDR2 SYGVNS. The length of the CDR3 is 15 residues. J gave up 5 bases and V 7 bases, and 8 bases lay outside the gene matches. The CDR3 coding sequence is TGTGCCAGCAACCCCGGGACAGGGTTAACCGGGGAGCTGTTTTTT. This encodes CASNPGTGLTGELFF.

The V gene is TRBV9, the J gene TRBJ2-3; 9 bases fit TRBD1. This CDR3 has 16 amino acids. The V gene's germline CDR1 is SGDLS and CDR2 YYNGEE. J gave up 6 bases and V 4 bases, and 12 bases lay outside the gene matches. The CDR3 loop reads CASSPNLGQGRDTQYF. The DNA of the CDR3 is TGTGCCAGCAGCCCAAACCTTGGACAGGGGAGGGATACGCAGTATTTT.

V is TRBV19 and J is TRBJ1-5; no clear D gene. V shed 1 base and J shed 0 bases, with 10 bases lying between them. CDR3 length: 16 amino acids. Looked up from germline, CDR1 is LNHDA and CDR2 is SQIVND (reference sequence). CDR3 DNA: TGTGCCAGTAGTATAGCACACCGGTATAGCAATCAGCCCCAGCATTTT. Translated: CASSIAHRYSNQPQHF.

The J gene is TRBJ1-3, the V gene TRBV7-9; D unresolved. The germline V and J ends were trimmed by 3 bases and 6 bases, with 15 bases remaining between them. The CDR3 spans 15 residues. Germline CDR1 reads SEHNR; CDR2 reads FQNEAQ (reference sequence). This CDR3 reads CASSFPLTTENTIYF. The CDR3 DNA sequence: TGTGCCAGCAGCTTCCCTTTGACAACCGAAAACACCATATATTTT.

This chain uses TRBV11-2 with TRBJ1-1; D is uncertain. This CDR3 comprises 14 residues. V was shortened by 5 bases and J by 1 base, with 11 bases between the two germline ends. CDR1 is SGHAT, CDR2 FQNNGV, per germline. The chain's CDR3 is CASSPLGSNTEAFF. The CDR3 nucleotides read TGTGCCAGCAGCCCGCTTGGCTCGAACACTGAAGCTTTCTTT.

The chain carries TRBV30 and TRBJ1-2, with 8 bases identical to TRBD1. Germline V gene sequence: CDR1 GTSNPN, CDR2 SVGIG (reference sequence). This CDR3 spans 14 amino acids. V shed 4 bases, J shed 1 base, and the junction held 5 bases outside the gene matches. CDR3 in amino acids: CAWIRTGHNYGYTF. CDR3 nucleotide sequence: TGTGCCTGGATACGGACAGGGCATAACTATGGCTACACCTTC.

The chain combines TRBV7-9 with TRBJ1-6, with 9 bases lining up with TRBD1. Germline lookup yields CDR1 SEHNR and CDR2 FQNEAQ (reference sequence). The CDR3 sequence is 14 residues long. V lost 3 bases to trimming and J lost 12 bases; unmatched junction nucleotides: 6. The CDR3 region has the DNA TGTGCCAGCAGCTTGGGGACAGGGATCCAACCCCTCCACTTT. Translation: CASSLGTGIQPLHF.

This clone was detected a few times. The chain carries TRBV19 and TRBJ1-1; D remains ambiguous. From germline, CDR1 is LNHDA and CDR2 SQIVND (reference sequence). Trimming removed 10 bases at V and 1 base at J, with 7 bases between. The CDR3 is 11 residues long. The CDR3 DNA sequence: TGTGCCACCCAGGAGAACACTGAAGCTTTCTTT. It encodes CATQENTEAFF.

The chain employs TRBV10-3 and TRBJ2-5, with 10 bases matching TRBD2. Per germline, CDR1 ENHRY and CDR2 SYGVKD. This CDR3 contains 14 residues. J gave up 7 bases and V 10 bases, and 12 bases lay outside the gene matches. In DNA, the CDR3 is TGTGCCACCGAGAGCGGGGGGGGGAATGGGACCCAGTACTTC. It is translated as CATESGGGNGTQYF.

This clone has just one count. The genes are TRBV2 and TRBJ1-6, with TRBD1 identical over 7 bases. The CDR3 runs to 14 residues. V lost 6 bases and J lost 9; bases outside the gene matches: 8. Per the germline V gene, CDR1 is SNHLY and CDR2 is FYNNEI. As DNA, the CDR3 is TGTGCCAGCAGCGGGACAGCCGGGACTTCACCCCTCCACTTT. It encodes CASSGTAGTSPLHF.

V gene TRBV13 combines with J gene TRBJ1-1; D possibly corresponds to TRBD1 (6 bases). Germline loops: CDR1 PRHDT, CDR2 FYEKMQ (reference sequence). The CDR3 has 17 residues. The V gene lost 7 bases and the J gene lost 0 bases, with 21 bases spanning the gap. This CDR3 reads CASITWRQGRLNTEAFF. The CDR3 DNA reads TGTGCCAGCATTACCTGGCGGCAGGGGAGGTTGAACACTGAAGCTTTCTTT.

The rearrangement links TRBV19 to TRBJ2-5; 7 positions match TRBD2. This CDR3 comprises 16 residues. J was trimmed by 5 bases and V by 5 bases; bases with no gene match: 14. The germline V gene encodes CDR1 LNHDA and CDR2 SQIVND (reference sequence). The CDR3 DNA reads as TGTGCCAGTAGTGCCCTAGCGGAGGGACCCCAGGAGACCCAGTACTTC. The encoded protein is CASSALAEGPQETQYF.

The chain employs TRBV27 and TRBJ2-1, with TRBD1 identical over 7 bases. Trimming removed 3 bases from V and 1 base from J; junction bases left unmatched: 6. The germline V gene encodes CDR1 MNHEY and CDR2 SMNVEV (reference sequence). CDR3 size: 16 residues. The CDR3 coding sequence is TGTGCCAGCAGTTTGAGGGTACAGGGGTCCTACAATGAGCAGTTCTTC. Translated: CASSLRVQGSYNEQFF.

This chain links TRBV29-1 with TRBJ2-1; D gene uncertain. V lost 4 bases and J lost 9, with 10 bases in between. The CDR3 runs 11 residues. Germline CDR1 SQVTM, CDR2 ANQGSEA. CDR3 nucleotide sequence: TGCAGCGTTGGACAATCTGGTGAGCAGTTCTTC. Protein product: CSVGQSGEQFF.

This chain links TRBV2 with TRBJ1-6; D unclear. CDR1 is SNHLY and CDR2 is FYNNEI in the germline V gene. The CDR3 covers 14 residues. V shed 7 bases and J shed 2 bases, with 9 bases lying between them. CDR3 protein: CASKKVAYNSPLHF. The CDR3 region has the DNA TGTGCCAGCAAGAAGGTGGCCTATAATTCACCCCTCCACTTT.

The CDR3 region is CASSISPGVRNSPLHF. CDR3 in DNA: TGTGCCAGTAGTATCTCTCCAGGGGTTCGTAATTCACCCCTCCACTTT. The V call is TRBV19, the J call TRBJ1-6; weak D call: TRBD1 (6 bases). Germline CDR1 is LNHDA and CDR2 is SQIVND (reference sequence). Trimming removed 3 bases from V and 6 bases from J, with 15 bases in between. The CDR3 sequence is 16 residues long.

The chain joins TRBV2 to TRBJ2-1, with 7 bases matching TRBD2. Germline CDR1 is SNHLY and CDR2 is FYNNEI. This CDR3 is built from 14 residues. After removal of 7 bases from V and 5 bases from J, the junction contained 8 bases not matched to a gene. DNA of the CDR3: TGTGCCAGCAAGGGCCTAGCGGCCAACAATGAGCAGTTCTTC. The encoded protein is CASKGLAANNEQFF.